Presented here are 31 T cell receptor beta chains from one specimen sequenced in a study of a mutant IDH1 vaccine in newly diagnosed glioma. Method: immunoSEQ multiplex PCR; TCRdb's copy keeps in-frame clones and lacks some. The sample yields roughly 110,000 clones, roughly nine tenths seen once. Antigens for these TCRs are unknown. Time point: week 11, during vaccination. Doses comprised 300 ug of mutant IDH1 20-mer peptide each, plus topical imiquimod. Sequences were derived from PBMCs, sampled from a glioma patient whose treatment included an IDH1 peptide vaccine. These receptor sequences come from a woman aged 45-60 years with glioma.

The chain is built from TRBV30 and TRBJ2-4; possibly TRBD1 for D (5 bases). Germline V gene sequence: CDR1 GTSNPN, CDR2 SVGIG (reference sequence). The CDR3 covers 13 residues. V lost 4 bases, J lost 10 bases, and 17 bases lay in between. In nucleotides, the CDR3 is TGTGCCTGGAACAGGCAGCTCTCCGGGATTCAGTACTTC. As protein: CAWNRQLSGIQYF.

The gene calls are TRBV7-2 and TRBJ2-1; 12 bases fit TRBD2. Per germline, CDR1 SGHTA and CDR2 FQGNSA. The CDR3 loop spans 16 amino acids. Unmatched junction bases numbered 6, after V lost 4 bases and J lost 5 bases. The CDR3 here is CASSSRTSGTNNEQFF. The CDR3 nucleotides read TGTGCCAGCAGCTCTCGGACTAGCGGGACGAACAATGAGCAGTTCTTC.

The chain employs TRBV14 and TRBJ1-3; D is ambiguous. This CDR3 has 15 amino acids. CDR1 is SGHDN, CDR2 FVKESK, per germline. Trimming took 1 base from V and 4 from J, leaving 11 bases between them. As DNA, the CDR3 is TGTGCCAGCAGCCAAGCCGACAACCAGGGAAACACCATATATTTT. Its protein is CASSQADNQGNTIYF.

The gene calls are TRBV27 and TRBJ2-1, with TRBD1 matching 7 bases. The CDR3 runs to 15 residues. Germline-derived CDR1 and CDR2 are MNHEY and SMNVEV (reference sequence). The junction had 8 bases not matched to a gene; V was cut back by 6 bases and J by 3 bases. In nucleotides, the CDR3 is TGTGCCAGCAGCCCCGGGACAGTTCTCTACAATGAGCAGTTCTTC. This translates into CASSPGTVLYNEQFF.

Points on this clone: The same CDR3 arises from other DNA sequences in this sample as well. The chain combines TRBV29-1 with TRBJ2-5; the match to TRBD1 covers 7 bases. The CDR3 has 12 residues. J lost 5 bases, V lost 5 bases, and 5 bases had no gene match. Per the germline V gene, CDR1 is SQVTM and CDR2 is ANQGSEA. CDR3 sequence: CSVRQGGETQYF. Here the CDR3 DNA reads TGCAGCGTTCGACAGGGTGGCGAGACCCAGTACTTC.

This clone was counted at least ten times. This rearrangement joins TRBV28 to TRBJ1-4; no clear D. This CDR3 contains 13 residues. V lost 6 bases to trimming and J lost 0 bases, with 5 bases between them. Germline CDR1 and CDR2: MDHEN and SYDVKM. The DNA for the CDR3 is TGTGCCAGCAGACGGACAACTAATGAAAAACTGTTTTTT. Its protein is CASRRTTNEKLFF. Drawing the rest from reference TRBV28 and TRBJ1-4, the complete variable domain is DVKVTQSSRYLVKRTGEKVFLECVQDMDHENMFWYRQDPGLGLRLIYFSYDVKMKEKGDIPEGYSVSREKKERFSLILESASTNQTSMYLCASRRTTNEKLFFGSGTQLSVL.

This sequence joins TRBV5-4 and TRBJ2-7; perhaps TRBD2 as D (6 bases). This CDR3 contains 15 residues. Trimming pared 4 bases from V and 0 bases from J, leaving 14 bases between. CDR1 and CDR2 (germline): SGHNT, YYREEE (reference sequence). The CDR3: CASSDLPSASYEQYF. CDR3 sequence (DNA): TGTGCCAGCAGCGACCTACCTAGCGCCTCCTACGAGCAGTACTTC.

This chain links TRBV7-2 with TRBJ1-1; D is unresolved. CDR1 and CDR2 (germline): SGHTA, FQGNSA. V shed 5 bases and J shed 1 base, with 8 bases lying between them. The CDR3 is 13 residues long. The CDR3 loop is CASSLKWNTEAFF. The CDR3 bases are TGTGCCAGCAGCCTCAAGTGGAACACTGAAGCTTTCTTT.

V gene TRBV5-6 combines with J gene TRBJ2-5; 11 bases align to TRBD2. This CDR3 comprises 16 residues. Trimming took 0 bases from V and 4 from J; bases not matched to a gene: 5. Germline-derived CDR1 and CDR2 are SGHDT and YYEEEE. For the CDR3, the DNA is TGTGCCAGCAGCTTGGGTATGCTAGCGGGAGGAGAGACCCAGTACTTC. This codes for CASSLGMLAGGETQYF.

In DNA, the CDR3 is TGTGCCAGCAGTTGGACAGGTAATAACAATGAGCAGTTCTTC. It yields the protein CASSWTGNNNEQFF. The genes are TRBV28 and TRBJ2-1; TRBD1 matches at 7 bases. V was pared by 4 bases and J by 5 bases, with 5 bases of the junction left unmatched. CDR1 and CDR2 from the germline V gene are MDHEN and SYDVKM. The CDR3 is 14 residues long.

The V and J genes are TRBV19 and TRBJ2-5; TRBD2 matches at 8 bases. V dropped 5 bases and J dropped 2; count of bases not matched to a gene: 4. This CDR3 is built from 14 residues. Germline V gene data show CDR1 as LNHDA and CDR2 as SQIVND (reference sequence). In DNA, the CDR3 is TGTGCCAGTAGTTGGGGACTAGGTCAAGAGACCCAGTACTTC. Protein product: CASSWGLGQETQYF.

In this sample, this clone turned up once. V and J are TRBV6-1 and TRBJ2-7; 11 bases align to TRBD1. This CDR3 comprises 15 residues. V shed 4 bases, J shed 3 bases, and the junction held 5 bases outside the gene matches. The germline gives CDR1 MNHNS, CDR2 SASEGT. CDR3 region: CASSVDRGQGYEQYF. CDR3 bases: TGTGCCAGCAGTGTGGACAGGGGGCAAGGCTACGAGCAGTACTTC.

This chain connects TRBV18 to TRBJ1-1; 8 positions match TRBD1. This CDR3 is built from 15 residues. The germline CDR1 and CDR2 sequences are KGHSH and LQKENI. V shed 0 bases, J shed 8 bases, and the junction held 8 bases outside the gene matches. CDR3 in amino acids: CASSPPRQGSGEAFF. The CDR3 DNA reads TGTGCCAGCTCACCACCGAGACAGGGGTCGGGGGAAGCTTTCTTT.

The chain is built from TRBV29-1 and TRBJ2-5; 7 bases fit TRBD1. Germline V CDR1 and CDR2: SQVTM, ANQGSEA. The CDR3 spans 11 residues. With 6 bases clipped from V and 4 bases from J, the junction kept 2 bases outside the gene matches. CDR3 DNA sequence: TGCAGCGTCAGGGGGAGAGAGACCCAGTACTTC. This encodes CSVRGRETQYF. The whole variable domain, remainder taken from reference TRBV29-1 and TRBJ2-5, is SAVISQKPSRDICQRGTSLTIQCQVDSQVTMMFWYRQQPGQSLTLIATANQGSEATYESGFVIDKFPISRPNLTFSTLTVSNMSPEDSSIYLCSVRGRETQYFGPGTRLLVL.

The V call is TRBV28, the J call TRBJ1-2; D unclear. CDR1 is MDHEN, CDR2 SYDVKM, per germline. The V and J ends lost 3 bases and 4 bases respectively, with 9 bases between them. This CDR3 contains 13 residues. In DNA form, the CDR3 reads TGTGCCAGCAGTTTTCCGGGAGGCTATGGCTACACCTTC. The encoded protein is CASSFPGGYGYTF.

CDR3 loop: CASSPPADSYEQYF. CDR3 coding DNA: TGTGCCAGCTCACCACCGGCGGACTCCTACGAGCAGTACTTC. The genes are TRBV18 and TRBJ2-7; no firm D call. The germline CDR1 and CDR2 sequences are KGHSH and LQKENI. The CDR3 length is 14 residues. The V gene lost 0 bases and the J gene lost 0 bases, with 6 bases spanning the gap.

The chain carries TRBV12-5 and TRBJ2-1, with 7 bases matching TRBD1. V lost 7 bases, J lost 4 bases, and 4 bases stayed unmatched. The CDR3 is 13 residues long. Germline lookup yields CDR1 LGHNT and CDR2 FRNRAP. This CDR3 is CASALTGYNEQFF. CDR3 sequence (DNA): TGTGCTAGTGCCCTGACAGGGTACAATGAGCAGTTCTTC.

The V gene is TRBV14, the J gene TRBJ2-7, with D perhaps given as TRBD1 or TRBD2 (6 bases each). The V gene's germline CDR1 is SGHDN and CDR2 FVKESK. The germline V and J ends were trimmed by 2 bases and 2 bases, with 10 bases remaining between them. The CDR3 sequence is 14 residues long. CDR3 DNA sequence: TGTGCCAGCAGCCAACAAAGGGGGGCCTACGAGCAGTACTTC. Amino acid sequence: CASSQQRGAYEQYF.

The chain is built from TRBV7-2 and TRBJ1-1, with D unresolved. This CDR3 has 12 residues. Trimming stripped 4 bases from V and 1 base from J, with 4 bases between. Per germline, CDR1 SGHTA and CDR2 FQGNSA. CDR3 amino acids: CASSSRNTEAFF. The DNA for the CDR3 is TGTGCCAGCAGCTCGAGGAACACTGAAGCTTTCTTT.

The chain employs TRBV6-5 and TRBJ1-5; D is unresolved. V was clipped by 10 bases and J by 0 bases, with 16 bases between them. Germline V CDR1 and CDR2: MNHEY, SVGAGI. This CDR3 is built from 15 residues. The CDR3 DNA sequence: TGTGCCATTGATCGGCCAGGCTATAGCAATCAGCCCCAGCATTTT. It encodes CAIDRPGYSNQPQHF.

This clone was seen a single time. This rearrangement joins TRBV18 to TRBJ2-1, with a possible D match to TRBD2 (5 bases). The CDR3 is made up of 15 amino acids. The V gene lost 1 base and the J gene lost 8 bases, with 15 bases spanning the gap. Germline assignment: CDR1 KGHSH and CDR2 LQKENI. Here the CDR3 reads CASSPLVSPRDEQFF. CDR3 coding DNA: TGTGCCAGCTCACCACTGGTCTCTCCGAGGGATGAGCAGTTCTTC.

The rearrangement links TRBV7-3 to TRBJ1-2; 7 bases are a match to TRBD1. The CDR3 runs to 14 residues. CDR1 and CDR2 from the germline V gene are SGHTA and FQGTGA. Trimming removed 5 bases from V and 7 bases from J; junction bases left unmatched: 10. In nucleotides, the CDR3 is TGTGCCAGCAGCGCTGTACCGGGACAGACTGGCTACACCTTC. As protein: CASSAVPGQTGYTF.

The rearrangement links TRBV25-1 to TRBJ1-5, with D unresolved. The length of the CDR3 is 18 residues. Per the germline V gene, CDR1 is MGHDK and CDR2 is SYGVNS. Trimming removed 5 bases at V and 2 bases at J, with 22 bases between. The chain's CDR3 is CASSRGRGLHKGNQPQHF. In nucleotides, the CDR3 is TGTGCCAGCAGTCGAGGAAGAGGGCTCCATAAGGGCAATCAGCCCCAGCATTTT.

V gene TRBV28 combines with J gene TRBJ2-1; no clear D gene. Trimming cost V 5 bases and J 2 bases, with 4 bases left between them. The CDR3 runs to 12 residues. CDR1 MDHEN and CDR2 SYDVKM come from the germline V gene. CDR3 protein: CASSLPYNEQFF. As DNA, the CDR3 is TGTGCCAGCAGTCTACCCTACAATGAGCAGTTCTTC.

CDR3 sequence reads: CASKDISYNEQFF. CDR3 sequence (DNA): TGTGCCAGCAAGGATATCTCCTACAATGAGCAGTTCTTC. The J gene is TRBJ2-1, the V gene TRBV27, with D unclear. The CDR3 consists of 13 residues. The germline gives CDR1 MNHEY, CDR2 SMNVEV (reference sequence). V lost 7 bases and J lost 0, with 7 bases in between.

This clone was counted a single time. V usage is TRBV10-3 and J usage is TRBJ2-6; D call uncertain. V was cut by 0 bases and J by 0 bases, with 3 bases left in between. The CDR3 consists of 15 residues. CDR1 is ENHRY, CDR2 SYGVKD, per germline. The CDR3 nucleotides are TGTGCCATCAGTGAGTCGAGCTCTGGGGCCAACGTCCTGACTTTC. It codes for CAISESSSGANVLTF.

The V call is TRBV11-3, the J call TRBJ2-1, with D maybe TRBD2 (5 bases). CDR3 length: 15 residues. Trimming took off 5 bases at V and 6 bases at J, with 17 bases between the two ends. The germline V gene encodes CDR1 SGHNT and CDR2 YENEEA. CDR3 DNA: TGTGCCAGCAGCCCCGGGAACAGCGGACTCAATGAGCAGTTCTTC. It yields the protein CASSPGNSGLNEQFF.

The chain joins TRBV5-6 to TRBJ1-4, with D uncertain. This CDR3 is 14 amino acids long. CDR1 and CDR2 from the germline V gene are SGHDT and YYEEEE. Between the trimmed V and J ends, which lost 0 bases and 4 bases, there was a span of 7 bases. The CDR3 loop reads CASSLESDNEKLFF. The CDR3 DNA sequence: TGTGCCAGCAGCTTGGAGTCAGATAATGAAAAACTGTTTTTT.

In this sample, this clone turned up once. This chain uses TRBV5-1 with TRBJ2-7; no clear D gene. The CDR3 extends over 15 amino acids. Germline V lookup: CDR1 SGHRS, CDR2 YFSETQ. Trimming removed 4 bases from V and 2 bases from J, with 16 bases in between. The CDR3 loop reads CASSPGVGIAYEQYF. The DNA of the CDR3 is TGCGCCAGCAGCCCGGGCGTGGGGATTGCCTACGAGCAGTACTTC.

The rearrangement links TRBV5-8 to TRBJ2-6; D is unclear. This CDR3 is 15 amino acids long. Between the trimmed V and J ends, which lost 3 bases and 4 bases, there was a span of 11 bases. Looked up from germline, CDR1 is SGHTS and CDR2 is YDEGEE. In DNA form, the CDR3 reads TGTGCCAGCAGCTCCCAGGAACTAGGGGCCAACGTCCTGACTTTC. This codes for CASSSQELGANVLTF.

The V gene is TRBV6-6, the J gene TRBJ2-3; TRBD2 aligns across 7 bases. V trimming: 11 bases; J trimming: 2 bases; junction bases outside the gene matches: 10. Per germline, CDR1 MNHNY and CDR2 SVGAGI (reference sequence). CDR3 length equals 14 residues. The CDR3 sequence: CAGQRGADTDTQYF. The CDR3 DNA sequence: TGTGCCGGTCAGCGGGGTGCGGACACAGATACGCAGTATTTT.